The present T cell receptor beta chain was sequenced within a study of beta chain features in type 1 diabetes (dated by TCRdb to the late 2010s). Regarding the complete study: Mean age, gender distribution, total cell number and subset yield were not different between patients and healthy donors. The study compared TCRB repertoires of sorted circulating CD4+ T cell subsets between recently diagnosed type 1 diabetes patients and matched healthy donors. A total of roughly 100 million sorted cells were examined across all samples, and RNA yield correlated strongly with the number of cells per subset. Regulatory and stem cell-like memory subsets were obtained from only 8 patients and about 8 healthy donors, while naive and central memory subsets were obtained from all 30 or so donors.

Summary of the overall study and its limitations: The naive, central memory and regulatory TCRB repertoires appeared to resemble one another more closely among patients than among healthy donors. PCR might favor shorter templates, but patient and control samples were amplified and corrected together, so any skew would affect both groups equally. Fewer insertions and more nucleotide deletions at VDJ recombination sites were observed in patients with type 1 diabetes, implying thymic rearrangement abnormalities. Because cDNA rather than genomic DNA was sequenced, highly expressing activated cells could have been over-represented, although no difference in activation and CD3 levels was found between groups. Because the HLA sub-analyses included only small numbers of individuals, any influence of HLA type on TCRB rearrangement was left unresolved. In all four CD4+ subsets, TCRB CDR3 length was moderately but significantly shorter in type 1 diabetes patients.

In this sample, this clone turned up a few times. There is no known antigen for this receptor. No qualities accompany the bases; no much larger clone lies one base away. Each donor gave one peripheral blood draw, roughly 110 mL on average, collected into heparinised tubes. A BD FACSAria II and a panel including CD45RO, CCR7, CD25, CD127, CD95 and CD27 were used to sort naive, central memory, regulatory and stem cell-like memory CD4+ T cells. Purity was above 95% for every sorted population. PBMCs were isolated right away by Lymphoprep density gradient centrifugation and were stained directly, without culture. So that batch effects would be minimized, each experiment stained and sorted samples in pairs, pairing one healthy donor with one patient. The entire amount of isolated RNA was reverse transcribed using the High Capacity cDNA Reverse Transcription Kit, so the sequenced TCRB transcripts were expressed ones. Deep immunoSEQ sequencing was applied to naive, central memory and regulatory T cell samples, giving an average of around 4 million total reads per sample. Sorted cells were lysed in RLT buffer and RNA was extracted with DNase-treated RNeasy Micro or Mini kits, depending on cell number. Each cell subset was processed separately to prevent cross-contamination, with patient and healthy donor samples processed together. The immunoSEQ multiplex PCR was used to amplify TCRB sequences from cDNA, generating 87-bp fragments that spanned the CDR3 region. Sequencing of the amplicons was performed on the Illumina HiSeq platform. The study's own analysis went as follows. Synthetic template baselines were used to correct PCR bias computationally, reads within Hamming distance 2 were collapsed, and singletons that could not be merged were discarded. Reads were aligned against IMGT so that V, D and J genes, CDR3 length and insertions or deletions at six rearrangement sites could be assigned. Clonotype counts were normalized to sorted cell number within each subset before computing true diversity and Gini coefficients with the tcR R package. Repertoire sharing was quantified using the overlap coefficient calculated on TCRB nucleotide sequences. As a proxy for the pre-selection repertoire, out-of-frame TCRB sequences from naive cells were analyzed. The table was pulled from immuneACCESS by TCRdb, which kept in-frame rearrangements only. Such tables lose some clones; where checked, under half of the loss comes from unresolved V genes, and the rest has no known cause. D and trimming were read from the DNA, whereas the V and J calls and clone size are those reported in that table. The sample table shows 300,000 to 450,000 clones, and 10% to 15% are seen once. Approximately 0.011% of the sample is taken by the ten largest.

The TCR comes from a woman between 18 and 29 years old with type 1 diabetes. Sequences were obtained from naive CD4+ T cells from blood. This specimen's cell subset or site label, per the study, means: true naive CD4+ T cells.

The CDR3 amino acid sequence is: CASSQGLLGREQFF. Read as DNA, the sequence is TGCGCCAGCAGCCAGGGGCTACTCGGACGGGAGCAGTTCTTC. The sequence links TRBV4-1 to TRBJ2-1, with a weak D call of TRBD1 (5 bases match). The CDR3 numbers 14 residues from cysteine through phenylalanine. Only CDR3 DNA remains: 42 bases, in frame from the first base. The germline ends are 16 bases apart after V is trimmed by 3 bases and J by 10 bases. CDR1 and CDR2, per the germline V gene, are MGHRA and YSYEKL.